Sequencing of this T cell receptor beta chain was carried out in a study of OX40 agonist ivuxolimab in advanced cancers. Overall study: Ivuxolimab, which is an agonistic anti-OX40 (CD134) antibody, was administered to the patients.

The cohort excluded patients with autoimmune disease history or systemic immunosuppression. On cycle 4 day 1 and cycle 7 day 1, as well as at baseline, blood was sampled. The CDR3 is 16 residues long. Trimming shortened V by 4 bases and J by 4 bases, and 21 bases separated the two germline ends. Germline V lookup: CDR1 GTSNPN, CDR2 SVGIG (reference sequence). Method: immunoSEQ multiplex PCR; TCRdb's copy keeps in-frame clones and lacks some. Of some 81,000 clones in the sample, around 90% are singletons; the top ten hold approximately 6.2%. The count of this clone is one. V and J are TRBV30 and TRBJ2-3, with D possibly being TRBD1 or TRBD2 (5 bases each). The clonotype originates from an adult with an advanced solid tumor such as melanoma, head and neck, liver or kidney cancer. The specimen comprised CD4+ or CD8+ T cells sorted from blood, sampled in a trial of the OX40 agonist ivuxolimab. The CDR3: CAWTRRERTRSDTQYF. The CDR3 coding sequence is TGTGCCTGGACCCGTCGAGAGCGGACAAGGTCAGATACGCAGTATTTT.